The next 3 T cell receptor beta chains were all read from a single sample in a study of blood T cell repertoires in COVID-19 (dated by TCRdb to 2018 to 2021). The library was produced with the immunoSEQ multiplex PCR assay. TCRdb's version of the immuneACCESS table is confined to in-frame rearrangements and falls short of the full clone set. An unresolved V gene accounts for under half of the shortfall where checked; the remainder is of unknown origin. This sample is represented by 200,000 to 250,000 clones; just under 90% of them were singletons. Jointly, the top ten make up over 0.85% of the sample. The source material was PBMCs or T cells enriched from blood (not recorded which). These receptors came from a middle-aged man who had been exposed to COVID-19.

This clone was counted a single time. Here the CDR3 reads CASSIDRNSPLHF. In DNA, the CDR3 is TGTGCCAGCAGCATCGACAGAAACTCACCCCTCCACTTT. This chain joins TRBV7-3 and TRBJ1-6; the D gene is possibly TRBD1 (5 bases). The CDR3 has 13 residues. The germline V and J ends were trimmed by 5 bases and 10 bases, with 12 bases remaining between them. Germline V lookup: CDR1 SGHTA, CDR2 FQGTGA. Filled out from reference TRBV7-3 and TRBJ1-6, the complete variable domain reads GAGVSQTPSNKVTEKGKYVELRCDPISGHTALYWYRQSLGQGPEFLIYFQGTGAADDSGLPNDRFFAVRPEGSVSTLKIQRTERGDSAVYLCASSIDRNSPLHFGNGTRLTVT.

This chain uses TRBV6-5 with TRBJ2-3; 11 bases agree with TRBD2. The germline V gene has CDR1 MNHEY and CDR2 SVGAGI. CDR3 size: 15 residues. The J segment lost 3 bases and the V segment lost 6 bases, leaving 5 bases of the junction unmatched. Here the CDR3 DNA reads TGTGCCAGCAGAACGGGACTAGCGGAGACAGATACGCAGTATTTT. Translated, it gives CASRTGLAETDTQYF.

The chain joins TRBV28 to TRBJ1-4; D perhaps matches TRBD1 (5 bases). Per germline, CDR1 MDHEN and CDR2 SYDVKM. The V end lost 3 bases, the J end lost 7 bases, and 6 bases lay between the germline ends. The length of the CDR3 is 12 residues. The CDR3 sequence: CASSLGGEKLFF. The CDR3 DNA reads TGTGCCAGCAGTTTGGGGGGTGAAAAACTGTTTTTT.